The 30 T cell receptor beta chains listed next were all sequenced from one sample in a study of molecular identifiers for immune sequencing clone quantification. TCRdb recomputed calls from the PCR reads with MiXCR, one row per CDR3 protein. This table holds hundreds of thousands of distinct CDR3 sequences, around 25% found once. The sequenced material came from naive CD8+ T cells from blood, with Jurkat cell RNA spiked in. As for subset: FACS-sorted CD8+CD4-CCR7+CD45RA+ naive T cells. All receptors derive from a human donor in good health. Some libraries in this study had Jurkat cell RNA spiked in.

This clonotype has at least ten counts. The chain carries TRBV7-9 and TRBJ2-3; no clear D. This CDR3 is built from 17 residues. From germline, CDR1 is SEHNR and CDR2 FQNEAQ (reference sequence). The V end was cut by 5 bases, the J end by 0 bases, with 18 bases between. The CDR3 sequence is CASSPSHGMASTDTQYF. The CDR3 nucleotides read TGTGCCAGCAGCCCCTCCCATGGGATGGCTAGCACAGATACGCAGTATTTT.

This clonotype was seen more than once but under ten times. The chain joins TRBV19 to TRBJ1-6, with a possible D match to TRBD1 (5 bases). V lost 3 bases to trimming and J lost 6 bases, with 9 bases between them. The CDR3 loop spans 14 amino acids. CDR1 is LNHDA and CDR2 is SQIVND in the germline V gene (reference sequence). CDR3 loop: CASSIDSPNSPLHF. The CDR3 DNA follows: TGTGCCAGTAGTATCGACAGCCCTAATTCACCCCTCCACTTT.

There are a few counts of this clonotype. The V gene is TRBV27, the J gene TRBJ2-3, with 13 bases matching TRBD2. This CDR3 spans 16 amino acids. Germline V gene data show CDR1 as MNHEY and CDR2 as SMNVEV (reference sequence). Losses at the gene ends were 5 bases for V and 8 bases for J; bases not matched to a gene: 10. The CDR3 here is CASSPMGTSGAGTQYF. CDR3 bases: TGTGCCAGCAGTCCGATGGGGACTAGCGGGGCAGGTACGCAGTATTTT.

Worth noting for this clonotype: The germline gene is not matched at one end of the junction; a read error may be the cause. The chain has TRBV4-3 and TRBJ2-7, with TRBD2 identical over 14 bases. The CDR3 consists of 17 residues. The germline V gene has CDR1 LGHNA and CDR2 YSLEER. CDR3 nucleotides: TGCGCCCGCAGCCCGGGACTAGCGGGGGCGCGCTCCTACGAGCAGTACTTC. Translated, it gives CARSPGLAGARSYEQYF.

Worth noting for this clonotype: This may come from a read error, since a much larger clone is one base off. CDR3 region: CSAGRAVDEQYF. The CDR3 DNA is TGCAGCGCTGGCAGGGCTGTAGACGAGCAGTACTTC. This chain joins TRBV29-1 and TRBJ2-7; TRBD1 might be the D (5 bases). V was shortened by 7 bases and J by 5 bases, with 15 bases between the two germline ends. The CDR3 length is 12 residues. CDR1 is SQVTM and CDR2 is ANQGSEA in the germline V gene.

This clonotype was detected a few times. The V and J genes are TRBV20-1 and TRBJ2-7; 11 positions match TRBD2. This CDR3 contains 15 residues. The J segment lost 3 bases and the V segment lost 6 bases, leaving 10 bases of the junction unmatched. Germline V gives CDR1 DFQATT, CDR2 SNEGSKA (reference sequence). The CDR3 sequence is CSANQGLAGIYEQYF. CDR3 nucleotide sequence: TGCAGTGCCAACCAAGGACTAGCGGGTATCTACGAGCAGTACTTC.

This clonotype was detected many times. J is TRBJ2-7 and V is TRBV7-9; tentatively, D is TRBD2 (6 bases). Germline V gene sequence: CDR1 SEHNR, CDR2 FQNEAQ (reference sequence). Trimming left V 4 bases short and J 6 bases short, with 16 bases between. The CDR3 is 14 amino acids. This CDR3 reads CASSSIGLGGEQYF. The CDR3 region has the DNA TGTGCCAGCAGCTCGATTGGCCTGGGGGGCGAGCAGTACTTC.

At least ten counts were recorded for this clonotype. The CDR3 reads CASMLADTQYF. The CDR3 nucleotides read TGTGCCAGCATGCTGGCAGATACGCAGTATTTT. The genes are TRBV12-3 or TRBV12-4 and TRBJ2-3; D is unresolved. The CDR3 contains 11 residues. V was shortened by 7 bases and J by 4 bases, with 6 bases between the two germline ends.

The chain carries TRBV27 and TRBJ2-7; D is ambiguous. Germline V gives CDR1 MNHEY, CDR2 SMNVEV (reference sequence). V was pared by 3 bases and J by 5 bases, with 17 bases between. The CDR3 runs to 15 residues. This CDR3 is CASSFSSPLPDEQYF. As DNA, the CDR3 is TGTGCCAGCAGTTTTTCAAGCCCTTTACCCGACGAGCAGTACTTC.

The V gene is TRBV7-2, the J gene TRBJ2-7; unclear D gene. The germline gives CDR1 SGHTA, CDR2 FQGNSA. The CDR3 has 16 residues. The ends were cut back, 5 bases at V and 0 bases at J, with 17 bases in the middle. For the CDR3, the DNA is TGTGCCAGCAGCCCGAGGTCAGGCCCGAGCTCCTACGAGCAGTACTTC. Encoded protein: CASSPRSGPSSYEQYF. Full variable domain (outside the CDR3, taken from reference TRBV7-2 and TRBJ2-7): GAGVSQSPSNKVTEKGKDVELRCDPISGHTALYWYRQSLGQGLEFLIYFQGNSAPDKSGLPSDRFSAERTGGSVSTLTIQRTQQEDSAVYLCASSPRSGPSSYEQYFGPGTRLTVT.

Notes on this clonotype: A much larger clone sits a single nucleotide away, making a read error possible. The chain uses TRBV7-9 and TRBJ2-5, with D perhaps TRBD1 or TRBD2 (5 bases each). Germline V CDR1 and CDR2: SEHNR, FQNEAQ (reference sequence). The CDR3 extends over 14 amino acids. Trimming shortened V by 6 bases and J by 5 bases, and 16 bases separated the two germline ends. CDR3: CASRYSGPGETQYF. In DNA, the CDR3 is TGTGCCAGCAGGTACTCGGGACCCGGCGAGACCCAGTACTTC. Together with reference TRBV7-9 and TRBJ2-5, the CDR3 gives the full variable domain: DTGVSQNPRHKITKRGQNVTFRCDPISEHNRLYWYRQTLGQGPEFLTYFQNEAQLEKSRLLSDRFSAERPKGSFSTLEIQRTEQGDSAMYLCASRYSGPGETQYFGPGTRLLVL.

A word on this clonotype: A junction boundary mismatches the germline segment, possibly from a read error. J is TRBJ2-7 and V is TRBV3-1, with D unresolved. Germline V gene sequence: CDR1 LGHDT, CDR2 YNNKEL (reference sequence). This CDR3 is 12 amino acids long. The CDR3 bases are TGTGCCAGCAGCCAAGTGAACTACGAGCGGTACTTC. It codes for CASSQVNYERYF.

This clonotype came up many times. This sequence joins TRBV12-3 or TRBV12-4 and TRBJ2-5; D is undetermined. The CDR3 sequence is 13 residues long. Between the trimmed V and J ends, which lost 5 bases and 0 bases, there was a span of 7 bases. The CDR3 region is CASSRGYQETQYF. In nucleotides, the CDR3 is TGTGCCAGCAGTCGTGGGTACCAAGAGACCCAGTACTTC.

This chain connects TRBV11-2 to TRBJ2-3, with a weak D call TRBD1 (6 bases). From germline, CDR1 is SGHAT and CDR2 FQNNGV. This CDR3 has 15 amino acids. The V end lost 3 bases, the J end lost 3 bases, and 13 bases lay between the germline ends. The CDR3 is CASSFNTGTTDTQYF. The CDR3 bases are TGTGCCAGCAGCTTTAATACAGGGACGACAGATACGCAGTATTTT.

The chain carries TRBV7-9 and TRBJ1-4; D is unresolved. Germline CDR1 SEHNR, CDR2 FQNEAQ (reference sequence). Trimming removed 1 base from V and 5 bases from J, with 11 bases in between. The CDR3 is made up of 15 amino acids. For the CDR3, the DNA is TGTGCCAGCAGCTTAGTGGACGAGGAAAATGAAAAACTGTTTTTT. This codes for CASSLVDEENEKLFF.

V and J are TRBV7-3 and TRBJ2-1, with 8 bases lining up with TRBD2. This CDR3 is 17 amino acids long. With 0 bases clipped from V and 5 bases from J, the junction kept 9 bases outside the gene matches. Per the germline V gene, CDR1 is SGHTA and CDR2 is FQGTGA. CDR3: CASSLTRMGLGNNEQFF. The CDR3 nucleotides read TGTGCCAGCAGCTTAACCCGGATGGGACTAGGGAACAATGAGCAGTTCTTC.

The rearrangement joins TRBV4-3 to TRBJ2-7; weak D call: TRBD1 (5 bases). Trimming pared 0 bases from V and 4 bases from J, leaving 22 bases between. The CDR3 runs 18 residues. Germline CDR1 LGHNA, CDR2 YSLEER. CDR3 residues: CASSQETGDSIGIYEQYF. The CDR3 nucleotides are TGCGCCAGCAGCCAAGAAACCGGAGACAGTATAGGGATTTACGAGCAGTACTTC.

This chain uses TRBV9 with TRBJ2-5; 10 bases map to TRBD2. Per germline, CDR1 SGDLS and CDR2 YYNGEE. This CDR3 has 16 amino acids. Germline trimming cut 2 bases from V and 1 base from J; bases unmatched to any gene: 5. CDR3 DNA: TGTGCCAGCAGCGTGGGTAGCGGGGGGCTCCAAGAGACCCAGTACTTC. It translates to CASSVGSGGLQETQYF.

The V and J genes are TRBV4-1 and TRBJ1-1, with a possible D match to TRBD1 (5 bases). V dropped 0 bases and J dropped 1 base, with 9 bases sitting between them. Germline V gene data show CDR1 as MGHRA and CDR2 as YSYEKL. The CDR3 is 15 amino acids. The CDR3, as DNA: TGCGCCAGCAGCCAAGATATGGGGACGAACACTGAAGCTTTCTTT. Its translation: CASSQDMGTNTEAFF.

J is TRBJ2-3 and V is TRBV3-1; TRBD1 matches 8 bases. Losses at the gene ends were 0 bases for V and 2 bases for J; bases not matched to a gene: 7. Germline values: CDR1 LGHDT, CDR2 YNNKEL (reference sequence). The CDR3 covers 17 residues. The CDR3 protein is CASSQDPTGALTDTQYF. The CDR3 DNA is TGTGCCAGCAGCCAAGATCCGACAGGGGCTCTCACAGATACGCAGTATTTT.

To note about this clonotype: Possible read error: a much larger clone is one base away. The chain carries TRBV9 and TRBJ1-5, with 7 bases lining up with TRBD1. The CDR3 spans 15 residues. Germline values: CDR1 SGDLS, CDR2 YYNGEE. Trimming cost V 4 bases and J 2 bases; bases outside gene matches: 6. The CDR3 reads CASSTDRDGNQPQHF. CDR3 sequence (DNA): TGTGCCAGCAGCACTGACAGGGATGGCAATCAGCCCCAGCATTTT.

Only a few counts were recorded for this clonotype. The rearrangement links TRBV4-1 to TRBJ2-5, with D perhaps TRBD2 (5 bases). Trimming took 3 bases from V and 4 from J, leaving 21 bases between them. The CDR3 runs to 17 residues. CDR1 is MGHRA, CDR2 YSYEKL, per germline. The CDR3 sequence: CASSHDPIRDGRETQYF. The CDR3 coding sequence is TGCGCCAGCAGCCACGACCCTATTAGGGATGGGAGAGAGACCCAGTACTTC.

The V gene is TRBV10-3, the J gene TRBJ2-7; D perhaps matches TRBD2 (7 bases). The ends were cut back, 8 bases at V and 1 base at J, with 21 bases in the middle. The CDR3 covers 16 residues. The germline gives CDR1 ENHRY, CDR2 SYGVKD. The CDR3 here is CAISLAGAQGSYEQYF. The CDR3 DNA reads TGTGCCATCTCCCTCGCGGGGGCCCAGGGGTCCTACGAGCAGTACTTC.

This clonotype was recorded many times. The chain has TRBV7-2 and TRBJ2-3, with 7 bases fitting TRBD2. The trim removed 1 base at V and 2 bases at J, leaving 6 bases unmatched. Germline-derived CDR1 and CDR2 are SGHTA and FQGNSA. This CDR3 contains 16 residues. CDR3 loop: CASSLGASGHTDTQYF. The CDR3 nucleotides are TGTGCCAGCAGCTTAGGGGCTAGCGGACACACAGATACGCAGTATTTT.

This clonotype was seen a few times. DNA for the CDR3: TGTGCCAGCAGCTTAGGGACAGGGGGCTTGAATACGCAGTATTTT. This encodes CASSLGTGGLNTQYF. This chain connects TRBV7-6 to TRBJ2-3, with TRBD1 matching over 11 bases. The CDR3 covers 15 residues. J gave up 7 bases and V 1 base, and 4 bases lay outside the gene matches. CDR1 is SGHVS and CDR2 is FNYEAQ in the germline V gene.

For the CDR3, the DNA is TGCAGCGTATCTAGCGTGGGGATCCAATACGAGCAGTACTTC. It encodes CSVSSVGIQYEQYF. The gene calls are TRBV29-1 and TRBJ2-7; a possible D gene is TRBD2 (6 bases). This CDR3 has 14 amino acids. In germline, CDR1 is SQVTM, CDR2 ANQGSEA. V was shortened by 6 bases and J by 4 bases, with 19 bases between the two germline ends.

The sample holds a few counts of this clonotype. The rearrangement joins TRBV20-1 to TRBJ2-1, with TRBD1 matching over 11 bases. CDR1 DFQATT and CDR2 SNEGSKA come from the germline V gene (reference sequence). J gave up 9 bases and V 6 bases, and 16 bases lay outside the gene matches. This CDR3 is 16 amino acids long. The CDR3 loop is CSAPPTPGQGVGEQFF. CDR3 DNA: TGCAGTGCACCGCCCACCCCGGGACAGGGGGTCGGTGAGCAGTTCTTC.

The gene calls are TRBV3-1 and TRBJ2-7; D gene ambiguous. The CDR3 covers 13 residues. Germline V lookup: CDR1 LGHDT, CDR2 YNNKEL (reference sequence). V lost 5 bases and J 3 bases, leaving 11 bases between the germline ends. CDR3 nucleotides: TGTGCCAGCAGCAGTGACATATACTACGAGCAGTACTTC. It yields the protein CASSSDIYYEQYF.

In its sample, this clonotype was seen a few times. The V and J genes are TRBV7-2 and TRBJ2-3; maybe TRBD1 (5 bases). Germline CDR1 SGHTA, CDR2 FQGNSA. This CDR3 has 15 residues. The V end was cut by 5 bases, the J end by 8 bases, with 20 bases between. CDR3 loop: CASSVGVVFPATQYF. CDR3 coding DNA: TGTGCCAGCAGCGTAGGGGTGGTCTTCCCCGCTACGCAGTATTTT. The variable domain in full, completed from reference TRBV7-2 and TRBJ2-3, reads GAGVSQSPSNKVTEKGKDVELRCDPISGHTALYWYRQSLGQGLEFLIYFQGNSAPDKSGLPSDRFSAERTGGSVSTLTIQRTQQEDSAVYLCASSVGVVFPATQYFGPGTRLTVL.

This clonotype was recorded a few times. The chain recombines TRBV5-4 with TRBJ1-1; D is perhaps TRBD1 (6 bases). Trimming cost V 3 bases and J 6 bases, with 15 bases left between them. This CDR3 has 14 amino acids. CDR1 SGHNT and CDR2 YYREEE come from the germline V gene (reference sequence). CDR3 coding DNA: TGTGCCAGCAGCTGGAGGGGGGGGGGCTCTGAAGCTTTCTTT. Its translation: CASSWRGGGSEAFF.